This TCR beta chain was identified in a study of blood T cell repertoires in COVID-19. Study overall: Italy, Spain and the United States were the sources of the convalescent and acute COVID-19 samples.

With 6 bases removed from V and 6 bases from J, the gap between germline ends came to 6 bases. Germline CDR1 and CDR2: MNHNY and SVGAGI (reference sequence). The CDR3 runs to 11 residues. Clones were sequenced by immunoSEQ multiplex PCR, and TCRdb holds only the in-frame ones, with some missing. The sample yields 100,000 to 150,000 clones, over 75% seen once. The clonotype comes from a man in his fifties or sixties with acute or convalescent COVID-19. Material: peripheral blood. The chain recombines TRBV6-6 with TRBJ2-1; D is ambiguous. The CDR3 region is CASRHSNEQFF. CDR3 nucleotide sequence: TGTGCCAGCAGGCACAGCAATGAGCAGTTCTTC.